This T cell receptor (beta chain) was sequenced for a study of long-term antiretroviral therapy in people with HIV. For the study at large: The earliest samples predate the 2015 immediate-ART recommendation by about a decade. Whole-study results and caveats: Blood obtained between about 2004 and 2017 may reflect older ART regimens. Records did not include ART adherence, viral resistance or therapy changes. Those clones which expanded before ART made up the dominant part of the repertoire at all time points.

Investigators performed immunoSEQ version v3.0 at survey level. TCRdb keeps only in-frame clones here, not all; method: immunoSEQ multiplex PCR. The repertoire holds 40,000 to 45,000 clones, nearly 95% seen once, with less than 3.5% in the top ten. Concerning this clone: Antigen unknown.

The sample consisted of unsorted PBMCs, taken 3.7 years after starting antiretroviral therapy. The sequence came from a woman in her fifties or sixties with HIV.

This CDR3 is CASGYVDYGYTF. In nucleotides, the CDR3 is TGTGCCAGCGGATACGTCGACTATGGCTACACCTTC. V and J are TRBV2 and TRBJ1-2; D is undetermined. V was clipped by 8 bases and J by 3 bases, with 10 bases between them. The CDR3 sequence is 12 residues long. Germline V lookup: CDR1 SNHLY, CDR2 FYNNEI. The whole variable domain, filled in from reference TRBV2 and TRBJ1-2, reads EPEVTQTPSHQVTQMGQEVILRCVPISNHLYFYWYRQILGQKVEFLVSFYNNEISEKSEIFDDQFSVERPDGSNFTLKIRSTKLEDSAMYFCASGYVDYGYTFGSGTRLTVV.